This T cell receptor (beta chain) was captured in a study of blood T cell repertoires in COVID-19. Study background: COVID-19 samples collected from the United States, Italy and Spain covered acute and convalescent phases. T cells, B-cell-depleted T cells, or PBMCs provided the cDNA or gDNA that served as material.

Clinical histories supplied by participants themselves formed the basis of cohort assignment. In the original processing: For nucleated cells, counts were estimated from reference gene primer amplification. TCRdb keeps only in-frame clones here, not all; method: immunoSEQ multiplex PCR. The DNA gave D and trimming, while V, J and clone size come from that table. The sample contains nearly 400,000 clones, under 90% of which appear only once. This CDR3 contains 14 residues. Germline V CDR1 and CDR2: MRHNA, SNTAGT. The V and J ends lost 6 bases and 10 bases respectively, with 16 bases between them. The sample taken for sequencing was PBMCs or T cells enriched from blood (not recorded which). This sequence joins TRBV6-4 and TRBJ1-6; D call uncertain. The sequence derives from a woman under 40 who had recovered from COVID-19. CDR3 in amino acids: CASSAGSAYSPLHF. The CDR3, as DNA: TGTGCCAGCAGCGCGGGATCGGCATACTCACCCCTCCACTTT.